The T cell receptor (beta chain) under discussion was sequenced for a study of OX40 agonist ivuxolimab in advanced cancers. On this clone itself: Its cognate antigen is unknown.

Study results and caveats: The antigen specificity of the peripheral T cells (those that were expanded) was not determined.

Looked up from germline, CDR1 is SNHLY and CDR2 is FYNNEI. Trimming took 6 bases from V and 7 from J, leaving 16 bases between them. The CDR3 contains 13 residues. Assay used: immunoSEQ multiplex PCR; TCRdb lists only in-frame clones, some missing. The sample has tens of thousands of clones; 65% to 85% are singletons. The sample here was CD4+ or CD8+ T cells sorted from blood, taken in a trial of the OX40 agonist ivuxolimab. This chain connects TRBV2 to TRBJ2-7; either TRBD1 or TRBD2 may fit D (5 bases each). The sequence was collected from an adult with an advanced solid tumor such as melanoma, head and neck, liver or kidney cancer. The CDR3 here is CASRDWGRREQYF. CDR3 DNA: TGTGCCAGCAGGGACTGGGGCAGAAGGGAGCAGTACTTC.